Sequencing of this TCR beta chain was carried out in a study of molecular identifiers for immune sequencing clone quantification. The study, taken as a whole, reports: Clones above 20 RNA copies contained over 98% of effector molecules but under 1% of naive ones.

This CDR3 has 14 residues. The germline V gene has CDR1 SGHDT and CDR2 YYEEEE. V gave up 0 bases and J gave up 4 bases, with 10 bases separating them. Concerning this clonotype: Its antigen is not identified.

Sorted naive CD8 T cells, about 17,000 to 1,000,000, were sequenced from 10%, 30% or 50% RNA. The authors gated naive CD8 T cells as CD8+CD4-CCR7+CD45RA+ for sorting. From the PCR reads, TCRdb called clonotypes with MiXCR, one entry per CDR3 protein. The data hold around 480,000 distinct CDR3 sequences, with around a fifth observed a single time. The chain joins TRBV5-6 to TRBJ1-1; D call uncertain. The specimen sequenced was naive CD8+ T cells from blood, with Jurkat cell RNA spiked in. The subset: FACS-sorted CD8+CD4-CCR7+CD45RA+ naive T cells. This receptor was identified in a human donor in good health. Some libraries in this study had Jurkat cell RNA spiked in. CDR3 nucleotide sequence: TGTGCCAGCAGCTTGGGGTGGGATGGCACTGAAGCTTTCTTT. Protein sequence: CASSLGWDGTEAFF. Full variable domain (missing parts from reference TRBV5-6 and TRBJ1-1): DAGVTQSPTHLIKTRGQQVTLRCSPKSGHDTVSWYQQALGQGPQFIFQYYEEEERQRGNFPDRFSGHQFPNYSSELNVNALLLGDSALYLCASSLGWDGTEAFFGQGTRLTVV.